These 21 T cell receptor beta chains were all obtained from the same sample, sequenced in a study of T cells in Graves' hyperthyroidism and ophthalmopathy (dated by TCRdb to about 2019). Library preparation used multiplex PCR. Sequencing instrument: Illumina HiSeq 2000. TCR beta CDR3 regions were amplified from RNA transcripts. The TCR CDR3 was subjected to a first round of RT-PCR using the HTBI primer set and the Qiagen OneStep RT-PCR kit. The public reads were reprocessed in TCRdb via fastp at Q25 and MiXCR, keeping in-frame beta chains. Each CDR3 protein gets just one entry, which takes the most common genes and DNA from the rows behind it. Present in this sample are roughly 750,000 distinct CDR3 sequences, about 15% of which were seen just once. The ten largest clones add up to over 7.5% of the sample. The sequencing input was blood. These TCRs come from a man younger than 35 with Graves' hyperthyroidism.

This clonotype was seen ten or more times. The gene calls are TRBV30 and TRBJ2-1, with D perhaps matching TRBD2 (6 bases). CDR3 length: 13 amino acids. Trimming removed 0 bases at V and 7 bases at J, with 10 bases between. Germline V gene lookup returns CDR1 GTSNPN and CDR2 SVGIG (reference sequence). This CDR3 reads CAWSVLAGNEQFF. In DNA form, the CDR3 reads TGTGCCTGGAGTGTACTTGCGGGGAATGAGCAGTTCTTC.

At least ten counts were recorded for this clonotype. The chain links TRBV5-1 to TRBJ1-4, with D perhaps TRBD1 (6 bases). V lost 4 bases and J lost 7, with 14 bases in between. CDR3 length: 14 amino acids. Germline V gene data show CDR1 as SGHRS and CDR2 as YFSETQ. The CDR3 protein is CASSPTGWGEKLFF. CDR3 in DNA: TGCGCCAGCAGCCCTACAGGGTGGGGTGAAAAACTGTTTTTT.

This clonotype was counted once. Here the CDR3 reads CSASRLAGEGDQETQYF. The CDR3, as DNA: TGCAGTGCTAGTAGACTAGCGGGAGAAGGTGACCAAGAGACCCAGTACTTC. The V gene is TRBV20-1, the J gene TRBJ2-5, with TRBD2 matching over 12 bases. Germline V gene data show CDR1 as DFQATT and CDR2 as SNEGSKA (reference sequence). V dropped 3 bases and J dropped 0; count of bases not matched to a gene: 8. This CDR3 is built from 17 residues.

This clonotype was seen repeatedly, ten times or more. The chain uses TRBV18 and TRBJ2-7; 9 nucleotides align to TRBD2. V was clipped by 2 bases and J by 5 bases; unmatched bases: 1. The germline V gene encodes CDR1 KGHSH and CDR2 LQKENI. CDR3 size: 13 residues. CDR3 region: CASSPAGGHEQYF. CDR3 DNA sequence: TGTGCCAGCTCACCAGCGGGGGGGCACGAGCAGTACTTC.

In its sample, this clonotype was seen many times. The rearrangement joins TRBV7-3 to TRBJ1-1; D is ambiguous. The CDR3 has 14 residues. V was trimmed by 1 base and J by 1 base, leaving 7 bases between them. Per the germline V gene, CDR1 is SGHTA and CDR2 is FQGTGA. CDR3 sequence reads: CASSLSAENTEAFF. CDR3 DNA: TGTGCCAGCAGCTTAAGCGCAGAGAACACTGAAGCTTTCTTT. Filled out from reference TRBV7-3 and TRBJ1-1, the complete variable domain reads GAGVSQTPSNKVTEKGKYVELRCDPISGHTALYWYRQSLGQGPEFLIYFQGTGAADDSGLPNDRFFAVRPEGSVSTLKIQRTERGDSAVYLCASSLSAENTEAFFGQGTRLTVV.

The J gene is TRBJ1-1, the V gene TRBV30; no clear D gene. CDR3 length: 13 residues. Per the germline V gene, CDR1 is GTSNPN and CDR2 is SVGIG (reference sequence). V lost 2 bases, J lost 0 bases, and 7 bases lay in between. CDR3 DNA sequence: TGTGCCTGGAGTCCACCAATGAACACTGAAGCTTTCTTT. It is translated as CAWSPPMNTEAFF.

This clonotype was seen at least ten times. V usage is TRBV20-1 and J usage is TRBJ1-1; maybe TRBD1 (6 bases). CDR1 and CDR2 from the germline V gene are DFQATT and SNEGSKA (reference sequence). Trimming removed 6 bases at V and 4 bases at J, with 15 bases between. This CDR3 has 13 amino acids. CDR3: CSAATGGLTEAFF. The CDR3 nucleotides are TGCAGTGCAGCCACGGGGGGCCTCACTGAAGCTTTCTTT.

The chain employs TRBV19 and TRBJ2-7, with 10 positions matching TRBD1. Germline assignment: CDR1 LNHDA and CDR2 SQIVND (reference sequence). The CDR3 contains 16 residues. V trimming: 6 bases; J trimming: 4 bases; junction bases outside the gene matches: 12. The CDR3 nucleotides read TGTGCCAGTAGATCGCAACCTAGACAGGGGGCGTACGAGCAGTACTTC. Translation gives CASRSQPRQGAYEQYF.

This clonotype has more than one count but fewer than ten. The chain employs TRBV9 and TRBJ2-3; D may be TRBD2 (5 bases). Trimming removed 0 bases at V and 7 bases at J, with 9 bases between. The CDR3 is 13 residues long. Per the germline V gene, CDR1 is SGDLS and CDR2 is YYNGEE. The CDR3 here is CASSVEAGNTQYF. CDR3 in DNA: TGTGCCAGCAGCGTAGAAGCCGGGAATACGCAGTATTTT.

This clonotype has just a few counts. Likely a read error: the CDR3 ends without its conserved phenylalanine or tryptophan. The V gene is TRBV27, the J gene TRBJ2-7, with a possible D match to TRBD2 (5 bases). The CDR3 is made up of 14 amino acids. Germline-derived CDR1 and CDR2 are MNHEY and SMNVEV (reference sequence). Trimming pared 1 base from V and 3 bases from J, leaving 10 bases between. The CDR3 here is CASSLLGASYEQYL. The CDR3 DNA reads TGTGCCAGCAGTTTATTGGGAGCGAGCTACGAGCAGTACCTC.

The chain is built from TRBV20-1 and TRBJ2-7, with D possibly being TRBD2 (5 bases). Trimming cost V 0 bases and J 5 bases, with 14 bases left between them. CDR1 is DFQATT, CDR2 SNEGSKA, per germline (reference sequence). This CDR3 is 14 amino acids long. CDR3 DNA sequence: TGCAGTGCTAGAGAAAGTAGAGGGATCCACGAGCAGTACTTC. This gives the protein CSARESRGIHEQYF.

Many counts were recorded for this clonotype. The chain is built from TRBV5-6 and TRBJ1-1, with D possibly matching TRBD1 (6 bases). Deletions cut 0 bases from V and 7 bases from J, with 19 bases between. The length of the CDR3 is 16 residues. The V gene's germline CDR1 is SGHDT and CDR2 YYEEEE. The CDR3 here is CASSLATGVGGGEAFF. The CDR3 DNA sequence: TGTGCCAGCAGCTTGGCCACGGGAGTCGGGGGCGGTGAAGCTTTCTTT.

This clonotype was observed many times. The rearrangement joins TRBV2 to TRBJ1-1, with unresolved D. The CDR3 loop spans 12 amino acids. Trimming cost V 2 bases and J 6 bases, with 7 bases left between them. Per germline, CDR1 SNHLY and CDR2 FYNNEI. DNA for the CDR3: TGTGCCAGCAGTGAAAGGTCAGCTGAAGCTTTCTTT. Protein: CASSERSAEAFF. The variable domain in full, with the rest retrieved from reference TRBV2 and TRBJ1-1, is EPEVTQTPSHQVTQMGQEVILRCVPISNHLYFYWYRQILGQKVEFLVSFYNNEISEKSEIFDDQFSVERPDGSNFTLKIRSTKLEDSAMYFCASSERSAEAFFGQGTRLTVV.

This clonotype was counted many times. This chain joins TRBV2 and TRBJ2-1; no clear D gene. V shed 0 bases and J shed 5 bases, with 14 bases lying between them. The CDR3 has 16 residues. Germline loops: CDR1 SNHLY, CDR2 FYNNEI. The CDR3 here is CASSEAAETINNEQFF. The CDR3 coding sequence is TGTGCCAGCAGTGAAGCAGCCGAGACGATTAACAATGAGCAGTTCTTC.

J is TRBJ2-3 and V is TRBV28; D could derive from TRBD1 or TRBD2 (5 bases each). This CDR3 spans 16 amino acids. V was clipped by 4 bases and J by 4 bases, with 18 bases between them. The V gene's germline CDR1 is MDHEN and CDR2 SYDVKM. Here the CDR3 reads CASSSTGTQSSDTQYF. The DNA of the CDR3 is TGTGCCAGCAGTTCAACCGGGACGCAGAGCTCAGATACGCAGTATTTT.

This clonotype was seen ten or more times. This chain joins TRBV27 and TRBJ2-7, with 8 bases matching TRBD1. Germline CDR1 MNHEY, CDR2 SMNVEV (reference sequence). The CDR3 runs to 16 residues. Trimming took 3 bases from V and 5 from J; bases not matched to a gene: 12. The CDR3 region is CASSFLVGQGPHEQYF. CDR3 nucleotides: TGTGCCAGCAGTTTCCTCGTCGGACAGGGACCCCACGAGCAGTACTTC.

At least ten counts were recorded for this clonotype. The chain couples TRBV2 to TRBJ2-3; a possible D gene is TRBD1 (6 bases). CDR1 is SNHLY, CDR2 FYNNEI, per germline. This CDR3 is built from 13 residues. The V end was cut by 7 bases, the J end by 4 bases, with 12 bases between. CDR3 sequence: CASNAGDADTQYF. The CDR3 DNA is TGTGCCAGCAACGCAGGGGACGCAGATACGCAGTATTTT.

This clonotype was seen a few times. The chain uses TRBV2 and TRBJ1-6; D is perhaps TRBD1 (5 bases). The CDR3 contains 14 residues. Trimming shortened V by 11 bases and J by 0 bases, and 11 bases separated the two germline ends. Germline CDR1 and CDR2: SNHLY and FYNNEI. The DNA for the CDR3 is TGTGCCGGACACAAGAGCTCCTATAATTCACCCCTCCACTTT. Translating gives CAGHKSSYNSPLHF. Filled out from reference TRBV2 and TRBJ1-6, the complete variable domain reads EPEVTQTPSHQVTQMGQEVILRCVPISNHLYFYWYRQILGQKVEFLVSFYNNEISEKSEIFDDQFSVERPDGSNFTLKIRSTKLEDSAMYFCAGHKSSYNSPLHFGNGTRLTVT.

V usage is TRBV7-9 and J usage is TRBJ2-2; 14 bases are a match to TRBD2. CDR1 and CDR2 (germline): SEHNR, FQNEAQ (reference sequence). The CDR3 totals 16 residues. With V trimmed by 8 bases and J by 4 bases, 6 bases remained unmatched. The CDR3 here is CASQGLAGVATGELFF. CDR3 DNA: TGTGCCAGCCAGGGACTAGCGGGAGTCGCCACCGGGGAGCTGTTTTTT.

This chain links TRBV6-2 or TRBV6-3 with TRBJ2-2; D unresolved. From germline, CDR1 is MNHEY and CDR2 SVGEGT. V lost 7 bases and J 0 bases, leaving 15 bases between the germline ends. CDR3 length equals 16 residues. In DNA form, the CDR3 reads TGTGCCAGCACCACCAATGCACACCCGAACACCGGGGAGCTGTTTTTT. This gives the protein CASTTNAHPNTGELFF.

Ten or more counts support this clonotype. The chain carries TRBV27 and TRBJ2-7; 11 bases align to TRBD2. CDR1 and CDR2 (germline): MNHEY, SMNVEV (reference sequence). This CDR3 has 18 amino acids. V lost 8 bases and J lost 4; bases outside the gene matches: 19. DNA for the CDR3: TGTGCCAGCGGACTGGTTGTTTTGCAGGCTAGCGGGAGGTACGAGCAGTACTTC. It translates to CASGLVVLQASGRYEQYF.